The present T cell receptor beta chain was sequenced within a study of T cell responses to AZD1222 COVID-19 vaccine. Study-wide points: Only six people who got AZD1222 tested seropositive at baseline.

The V end lost 0 bases, the J end lost 11 bases, and 13 bases lay between the germline ends. The CDR3 is 13 amino acids. Germline V gives CDR1 ENHRY, CDR2 SYGVKD. Concerning this clone itself: The antigen is undetermined.

Clones were read by immunoSEQ multiplex PCR, and TCRdb kept only the in-frame ones, dropping some. The sample lists 95,000 to 150,000 clones; 80% to 95% were seen once. The sample in question was peripheral blood, obtained on day 0 of AZD1222 vaccination. The rearrangement links TRBV10-3 to TRBJ1-1; no clear D gene. The clonotype comes from an adult in good health. In DNA form, the CDR3 reads TGTGCCATCAGTGAGTCGGGAGGGAAGAATGCTTTCTTT. This encodes CAISESGGKNAFF.